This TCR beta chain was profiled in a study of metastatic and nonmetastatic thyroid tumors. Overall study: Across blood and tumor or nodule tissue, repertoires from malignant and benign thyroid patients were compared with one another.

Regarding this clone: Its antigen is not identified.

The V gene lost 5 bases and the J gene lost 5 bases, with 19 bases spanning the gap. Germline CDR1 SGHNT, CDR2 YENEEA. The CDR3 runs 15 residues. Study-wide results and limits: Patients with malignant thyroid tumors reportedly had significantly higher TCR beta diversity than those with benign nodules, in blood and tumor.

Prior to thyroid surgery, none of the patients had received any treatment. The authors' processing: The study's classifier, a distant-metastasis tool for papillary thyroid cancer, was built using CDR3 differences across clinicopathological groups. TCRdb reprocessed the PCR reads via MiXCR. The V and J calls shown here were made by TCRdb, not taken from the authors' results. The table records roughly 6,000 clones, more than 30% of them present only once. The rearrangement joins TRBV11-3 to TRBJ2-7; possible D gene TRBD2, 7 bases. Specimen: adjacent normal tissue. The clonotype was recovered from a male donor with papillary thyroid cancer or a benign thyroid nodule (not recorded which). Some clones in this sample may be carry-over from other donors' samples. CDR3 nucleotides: TGTGCCAGCAGCCCAAATGCGGGGGCTGGCGACGAGCAGTACTTC. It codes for CASSPNAGAGDEQYF.